One sample yielded the 15 T cell receptor beta chains listed below, sequenced in a study of T cells in tuberculosis. Only in-frame clones appear in the TCRdb table, and some are missing; sequencing was by immunoSEQ multiplex PCR. The repertoire holds some 31,000 clones, with about 82% as singletons. Time point reported: new active TB diagnosis, blood taken before or within 7 days of starting treatment. This specimen was PBMCs, taken at tuberculosis diagnosis. All receptors derive from an adult with tuberculosis.

This chain joins TRBV2 and TRBJ1-4; TRBD1 might be the D (6 bases). The CDR3 sequence is 15 residues long. Germline V gene lookup returns CDR1 SNHLY and CDR2 FYNNEI. Between the trimmed V and J ends, which lost 6 bases and 2 bases, there was a span of 13 bases. The CDR3 DNA is TGTGCCAGCAGCGTTCAGGGGTCCACTAATGAAAAACTGTTTTTT. Protein: CASSVQGSTNEKLFF.

This chain connects TRBV2 to TRBJ2-1; perhaps TRBD2 as D (7 bases). The CDR3 length is 15 residues. Trimming shortened V by 6 bases and J by 7 bases, and 19 bases separated the two germline ends. CDR1 and CDR2 (germline): SNHLY, FYNNEI. CDR3 DNA: TGTGCCAGCAGATCTTCAACGGGGGGCATGAATGAGCAGTTCTTC. Encoded protein: CASRSSTGGMNEQFF.

The chain has TRBV21-1 and TRBJ2-2; the table's D call of TRBD2 was not tested on the DNA. TRBV21-1 is tagged as a pseudogene. This CDR3 contains 16 residues. This CDR3 reads CASSKRGPRNTGELFF. The CDR3 DNA reads as TGTGCCAGCAGCAAACGAGGGCCTAGGAACACCGGGGAGCTGTTTTTT.

V is TRBV5-1 and J is TRBJ1-1; the match to TRBD1 covers 7 bases. This CDR3 has 15 amino acids. The J segment lost 0 bases and the V segment lost 3 bases, leaving 5 bases of the junction unmatched. Looked up from germline, CDR1 is SGHRS and CDR2 is YFSETQ. The CDR3 here is CASSSRTGLNTEAFF. CDR3 nucleotide sequence: TGCGCCAGCAGCTCCCGGACAGGTTTGAACACTGAAGCTTTCTTT.

This chain connects TRBV14 to TRBJ1-1, with D possibly matching TRBD1 (5 bases). Trimming removed 2 bases at V and 3 bases at J, with 7 bases between. Germline V lookup: CDR1 SGHDN, CDR2 FVKESK. CDR3 size: 13 residues. CDR3 nucleotides: TGTGCCAGCAGCCAACAGGGTTACACTGAAGCTTTCTTT. Its translation is CASSQQGYTEAFF.

V is TRBV2 and J is TRBJ1-2; D is undetermined. The ends were cut back, 6 bases at V and 4 bases at J, with 15 bases in the middle. The germline V gene has CDR1 SNHLY and CDR2 FYNNEI. The length of the CDR3 is 14 residues. This chain's CDR3 is CASSEKREGYGYTF. CDR3 nucleotides: TGTGCCAGCAGCGAAAAACGCGAGGGCTATGGCTACACCTTC.

The V call is TRBV10-1, the J call TRBJ2-1; TRBD2 matches at 10 bases. V lost 5 bases to trimming and J lost 3 bases; unmatched junction nucleotides: 4. In germline, CDR1 is WNHNN, CDR2 SYGVQD (reference sequence). The CDR3 is 15 amino acids. The CDR3 nucleotides are TGCGCCAGCAGTCGCGGGACTAGCGACTACAATGAGCAGTTCTTC. Protein: CASSRGTSDYNEQFF.

The chain has TRBV13 and TRBJ2-3; TRBD1 agrees at 8 bases. Germline values: CDR1 PRHDT, CDR2 FYEKMQ (reference sequence). This CDR3 spans 16 amino acids. Trimming removed 6 bases from V and 2 bases from J; junction bases left unmatched: 10. The CDR3 protein is CASRGMGQEFTDTQYF. DNA of the CDR3: TGTGCCAGCAGGGGTATGGGACAGGAGTTCACAGATACGCAGTATTTT.

In this sample, this clone turned up a few times. The chain is built from TRBV7-9 and TRBJ2-7; TRBD2 aligns across 8 bases. Per the germline V gene, CDR1 is SEHNR and CDR2 is FQNEAQ (reference sequence). CDR3 length: 15 amino acids. The ends lost 0 bases at V and 4 bases at J; junction bases unmatched: 5. CDR3 sequence reads: CASSLAALAGYEQYF. CDR3 DNA sequence: TGTGCCAGCAGCTTAGCGGCCCTAGCGGGTTACGAGCAGTACTTC.

The genes are TRBV28 and TRBJ2-5; D unclear. This CDR3 has 13 amino acids. Trimming removed 5 bases from V and 5 bases from J, with 12 bases in between. Germline CDR1 and CDR2: MDHEN and SYDVKM. The CDR3 here is CASSPLAGETQYF. CDR3 in DNA: TGTGCCAGCAGTCCCTTGGCCGGGGAGACCCAGTACTTC.

The V call is TRBV2, the J call TRBJ2-5, with TRBD2 identical over 8 bases. The CDR3 runs to 15 residues. The V and J ends lost 6 bases and 5 bases, in that order; junction bases with no gene match: 11. Germline V gene lookup returns CDR1 SNHLY and CDR2 FYNNEI. The CDR3 bases are TGTGCCAGCAGACCCAGCGGGGGAAGGAGTGAGACCCAGTACTTC. Translation: CASRPSGGRSETQYF.

This sequence joins TRBV30 and TRBJ1-1, with TRBD1 as a possible D gene (5 bases). The germline gives CDR1 GTSNPN, CDR2 SVGIG (reference sequence). Trimming pared 4 bases from V and 5 bases from J, leaving 20 bases between. CDR3 size: 15 residues. For the CDR3, the DNA is TGTGCCTGGACCCACCACCAGGGCCAGAGGACTGAAGCTTTCTTT. The encoded protein is CAWTHHQGQRTEAFF.

The V call is TRBV5-1, the J call TRBJ2-7; the D gene is possibly TRBD1 (5 bases). The CDR3 has 14 residues. The germline V gene encodes CDR1 SGHRS and CDR2 YFSETQ. V was shortened by 4 bases and J by 3 bases, with 14 bases between the two germline ends. The CDR3 DNA reads as TGCGCCAGCAGCGCTCGACAGCTATACTACGAGCAGTACTTC. Translating it yields CASSARQLYYEQYF. Based on the CDR3 plus reference TRBV5-1 and TRBJ2-7, the full variable domain is KAGVTQTPRYLIKTRGQQVTLSCSPISGHRSVSWYQQTPGQGLQFLFEYFSETQRNKGNFPGRFSGRQFSNSRSEMNVSTLELGDSALYLCASSARQLYYEQYFGPGTRLTVT.

This clone came up a few times. The chain is built from TRBV6-1 and TRBJ1-2; the D is unclear. The CDR3 loop spans 15 amino acids. Germline V gives CDR1 MNHNS, CDR2 SASEGT. V was trimmed by 3 bases and J by 0 bases, leaving 11 bases between them. As DNA, the CDR3 is TGTGCCAGCAGTGAGAGTGCGCTCTCTAACTATGGCTACACCTTC. Translation: CASSESALSNYGYTF.

This chain uses TRBV7-8 with TRBJ2-5, with D perhaps TRBD1 (6 bases). From germline, CDR1 is SGHVS and CDR2 FQNEAQ. This CDR3 contains 12 residues. Trimming stripped 10 bases from V and 4 bases from J, with 13 bases between. The DNA for the CDR3 is TGTGCCAAGGTGGGACATCCAGAGACCCAGTACTTC. Amino acid sequence: CAKVGHPETQYF.